A single sample is the source of the 21 T cell receptor beta chains below, sequenced in a study of graft-versus-host responses after intestinal transplantation. Assay: immunoSEQ multiplex PCR; the TCRdb copy retains only in-frame clones and omits some. The repertoire has more than 50,000 clones, around nine tenths of them found once; the top ten carry 2.5% to 3%. Specimen: PBMCs, collected approximately four months after intestinal transplantation. These receptor sequences come from a human patient who received an intestinal transplant, so some T cells may come from the graft donor.

The chain has TRBV6-1 and TRBJ2-7; possible D gene TRBD2, 5 bases. Germline CDR1 is MNHNS and CDR2 is SASEGT. Trimming left V 2 bases short and J 2 bases short, with 7 bases between. The CDR3 sequence is 13 residues long. For the CDR3, the DNA is TGTGCCAGCAGTGAACGGCGGGCCTACGAGCAGTACTTC. It yields the protein CASSERRAYEQYF.

This sequence joins TRBV29-1 and TRBJ2-1; D might be TRBD2 (5 bases). The length of the CDR3 is 12 residues. V shed 2 bases and J shed 7 bases, with 9 bases lying between them. Looked up from germline, CDR1 is SQVTM and CDR2 is ANQGSEA. The CDR3 here is CSVEYSGNEQFF. The DNA of the CDR3 is TGCAGCGTTGAATATTCGGGGAATGAGCAGTTCTTC.

The chain recombines TRBV28 with TRBJ2-3; tentative D call: TRBD2 (5 bases). V was clipped by 3 bases and J by 4 bases, with 8 bases between them. This CDR3 contains 13 residues. The germline gives CDR1 MDHEN, CDR2 SYDVKM. The CDR3 sequence is CASSFGGPDTQYF. In DNA, the CDR3 is TGTGCCAGCAGTTTTGGAGGTCCAGATACGCAGTATTTT.

The chain joins TRBV28 to TRBJ1-2, with TRBD1 matching over 10 bases. V shed 3 bases, J shed 8 bases, and the junction held 3 bases outside the gene matches. Germline loops: CDR1 MDHEN, CDR2 SYDVKM. The CDR3 length is 13 residues. The CDR3, as DNA: TGTGCCAGCAGTTTCGACAGGGGGCTAGGCTACACCTTC. The encoded protein is CASSFDRGLGYTF.

On this clone itself: At one end, the junction sequence differs from germline, possibly due to a read error. The CDR3 DNA follows: TGTGCCAGCAGTGAAGAGGGGGTGATAGCCCGATTC. It codes for CASSEEGVIARF. This chain connects TRBV2 to TRBJ2-7; D possibly corresponds to TRBD1 (6 bases). This CDR3 has 12 amino acids. Germline V CDR1 and CDR2: SNHLY, FYNNEI.

The J gene is TRBJ2-2, the V gene TRBV19; D unresolved. Germline V gene lookup returns CDR1 LNHDA and CDR2 SQIVND (reference sequence). CDR3 size: 14 residues. The DNA for the CDR3 is TGTGCGGCCGCTGGCCTAACGAACACCGGGGAGCTGTTTTTT. Its translation: CAAAGLTNTGELFF.

The chain carries TRBV6-1 and TRBJ2-5; D is possibly TRBD1 (6 bases). The germline V gene has CDR1 MNHNS and CDR2 SASEGT. The CDR3 runs 15 residues. Trimming left V 3 bases short and J 0 bases short, with 11 bases between. The CDR3 DNA sequence: TGTGCCAGCAGTGACTTACAGGGACACCAAGAGACCCAGTACTTC. Protein product: CASSDLQGHQETQYF.

This sequence joins TRBV28 and TRBJ2-7; possible D gene TRBD2, 6 bases. The V end lost 2 bases, the J end lost 2 bases, and 13 bases lay between the germline ends. The CDR3 loop spans 15 amino acids. Germline CDR1 MDHEN, CDR2 SYDVKM. The CDR3 loop is CASSLVGGSPYEQYF. CDR3 bases: TGTGCCAGCAGTTTAGTGGGAGGTTCTCCCTACGAGCAGTACTTC. The whole variable domain, filled in from reference TRBV28 and TRBJ2-7, reads DVKVTQSSRYLVKRTGEKVFLECVQDMDHENMFWYRQDPGLGLRLIYFSYDVKMKEKGDIPEGYSVSREKKERFSLILESASTNQTSMYLCASSLVGGSPYEQYFGPGTRLTVT.

This sequence joins TRBV28 and TRBJ2-1; a possible D gene is TRBD1 (6 bases). This CDR3 is built from 15 residues. In germline, CDR1 is MDHEN, CDR2 SYDVKM. The CDR3 sequence: CASTGTRHTYNEQFF. CDR3 coding DNA: TGTGCGTCTACCGGGACAAGGCACACCTACAATGAGCAGTTCTTC.

The J gene is TRBJ2-1, the V gene TRBV2; 14 bases are shared with TRBD2. Germline trimming cut 4 bases from V and 3 bases from J; bases unmatched to any gene: 14. Germline assignment: CDR1 SNHLY and CDR2 FYNNEI. The CDR3 length is 20 residues. Here the CDR3 reads CASSVPRTSGRSRYYNEQFF. CDR3 DNA: TGTGCCAGCAGTGTCCCCCGGACTAGCGGGAGGTCCCGCTACTACAATGAGCAGTTCTTC.

The V call is TRBV28, the J call TRBJ1-2; TRBD1 agrees at 10 bases. Losses at the gene ends were 2 bases for V and 3 bases for J; bases not matched to a gene: 3. This CDR3 is built from 15 residues. Per germline, CDR1 MDHEN and CDR2 SYDVKM. This CDR3 is CASSLGGQGYYGYTF. For the CDR3, the DNA is TGTGCCAGCAGTTTAGGGGGACAGGGGTACTATGGCTACACCTTC.

The V call is TRBV27, the J call TRBJ1-5; TRBD1 might be the D (5 bases). V was cut by 2 bases and J by 7 bases, with 15 bases left in between. Germline lookup yields CDR1 MNHEY and CDR2 SMNVEV (reference sequence). This CDR3 contains 15 residues. CDR3 amino acids: CASSLKAWGEQPQHF. CDR3 nucleotide sequence: TGTGCCAGCAGTTTAAAGGCTTGGGGCGAGCAGCCCCAGCATTTT.

The J gene is TRBJ1-4, the V gene TRBV15, with a weak D call TRBD1 (5 bases). CDR1 and CDR2 (germline): LNHNV, YYDKDF (reference sequence). V was cut by 0 bases and J by 12 bases, with 11 bases left in between. The CDR3 runs 13 residues. CDR3: CATSREGVGELFF. DNA for the CDR3: TGTGCCACCAGCAGAGAAGGGGTAGGGGAACTGTTTTTT.

The genes are TRBV5-6 and TRBJ1-4; D might be TRBD1 (6 bases). CDR3 length: 16 residues. The ends were cut back, 4 bases at V and 7 bases at J, with 20 bases in the middle. Germline V gene sequence: CDR1 SGHDT, CDR2 YYEEEE. CDR3 nucleotides: TGTGCCAGCAGCCCGCCCACCAGGGGAAGTGGTGAAAAACTGTTTTTT. Amino acid sequence: CASSPPTRGSGEKLFF.

The rearrangement uses TRBV29-1 and TRBJ1-1, with TRBD1 matching over 8 bases. The CDR3 contains 13 residues. Germline V gene lookup returns CDR1 SQVTM and CDR2 ANQGSEA. The J segment lost 4 bases and the V segment lost 5 bases, leaving 6 bases of the junction unmatched. CDR3 nucleotide sequence: TGCAGCGTTACAGGGGGGGGCCGCACTGAAGCTTTCTTT. Translated, it gives CSVTGGGRTEAFF.

The chain carries TRBV19 and TRBJ2-7, with D possibly TRBD2 on 6 matching bases. Trimming took 6 bases from V and 6 from J, leaving 15 bases between them. Germline CDR1 LNHDA, CDR2 SQIVND (reference sequence). The CDR3 runs to 13 residues. CDR3 coding DNA: TGTGCCAGTAGCTTACCTCCGGGGGTCGAGCAGTACTTC. Amino acid sequence: CASSLPPGVEQYF.

The rearrangement uses TRBV27 and TRBJ2-3; TRBD2 is a possible D gene (6 bases). Germline-derived CDR1 and CDR2 are MNHEY and SMNVEV (reference sequence). V lost 6 bases, J lost 7 bases, and 17 bases lay in between. The CDR3 is made up of 14 amino acids. CDR3 nucleotides: TGTGCCAGCAGCCCCGGACTACCCCTCCATACGCAGTATTTT. It specifies CASSPGLPLHTQYF.

The chain recombines TRBV18 with TRBJ2-1, with a weak D call TRBD1 (6 bases). CDR1 KGHSH and CDR2 LQKENI come from the germline V gene. This CDR3 comprises 12 residues. Between the trimmed V and J ends, which lost 0 bases and 10 bases, there was a span of 7 bases. The DNA for the CDR3 is TGTGCCAGCTCACCACCCACAGGGGAGCAGTTCTTC. This sequence encodes CASSPPTGEQFF.

The chain carries TRBV9 and TRBJ2-7; 7 bases match TRBD1. The CDR3 contains 14 residues. The germline V gene has CDR1 SGDLS and CDR2 YYNGEE. Trimming at V came to 1 base and at J to 2 bases, leaving 3 bases not matched to a gene. CDR3 nucleotide sequence: TGTGCCAGCAGCGTAAGCCAGGGGGCCTACGAGCAGTACTTC. It translates to CASSVSQGAYEQYF. Based on the CDR3 plus reference TRBV9 and TRBJ2-7, the full variable domain is DSGVTQTPKHLITATGQRVTLRCSPRSGDLSVYWYQQSLDQGLQFLIQYYNGEERAKGNILERFSAQQFPDLHSELNLSSLELGDSALYFCASSVSQGAYEQYFGPGTRLTVT.

This chain connects TRBV5-6 to TRBJ2-1; 8 nucleotides align to TRBD2. The CDR3 has 13 residues. Germline CDR1 is SGHDT and CDR2 is YYEEEE. V lost 0 bases and J lost 10; bases outside the gene matches: 3. The CDR3 coding sequence is TGTGCCAGCAGCTTGGGGACTAGCACCGAGCAGTTCTTC. Its translation is CASSLGTSTEQFF.

The CDR3 sequence is CASSFGTGDYEQYF. In nucleotides, the CDR3 is TGTGCCAGTAGTTTCGGGACAGGGGACTACGAGCAGTACTTC. The chain employs TRBV19 and TRBJ2-7; 10 nucleotides match TRBD1. The germline V gene has CDR1 LNHDA and CDR2 SQIVND (reference sequence). V dropped 5 bases and J dropped 3; count of bases not matched to a gene: 4. The CDR3 consists of 14 residues.